This TCR beta chain was identified in a study of read filtering for tumor transcriptome and immune sequencing. Germline loops: CDR1 DFQATT, CDR2 SNEGSKA (reference sequence). The CDR3 has 14 amino acids. After removal of 6 bases from V and 7 bases from J, the junction contained 14 bases not matched to a gene. This clonotype has a count of ten or more. The library was built from 400 ng RNA with molecular barcoded adaptors for alpha/delta and beta/gamma chains. TCRdb reprocessed the reads with MiXCR, giving one entry per CDR3 protein. Of about 38,000 distinct CDR3 sequences in the sample, roughly 13% were seen once.

This chain joins TRBV20-1 and TRBJ2-7, with TRBD2 identical over 8 bases. Sequencing was done on a sample of a population of CD138-negative cells sorted from bone marrow. The sequence derives from a donor aged 40 or older with multiple myeloma. This CDR3 reads CSAGRGRASQEQYF. The CDR3 DNA sequence: TGCAGTGCCGGGAGGGGGAGGGCCTCTCAGGAGCAGTACTTC.